This T cell receptor beta chain was identified in a study of blood T cell repertoires in COVID-19. Some clones are missing from TCRdb's copy, which holds only in-frame ones; the method was immunoSEQ multiplex PCR. The table records tens of thousands of clones, almost 90% of them present only once. The sequenced sample consisted of peripheral blood. This sequence originates from a human donor in a cohort sampled during active COVID-19.

CDR3 bases: TGCGCCAGCAGCCAAGATGTGGGGGGGGAGACCCAGTACTTC. Translation: CASSQDVGGETQYF. The chain recombines TRBV4-3 with TRBJ2-5, with TRBD2 matching 7 bases. Looked up from germline, CDR1 is LGHNA and CDR2 is YSLEER. The junction had 3 bases not matched to a gene; V was cut back by 0 bases and J by 5 bases. This CDR3 has 14 amino acids.